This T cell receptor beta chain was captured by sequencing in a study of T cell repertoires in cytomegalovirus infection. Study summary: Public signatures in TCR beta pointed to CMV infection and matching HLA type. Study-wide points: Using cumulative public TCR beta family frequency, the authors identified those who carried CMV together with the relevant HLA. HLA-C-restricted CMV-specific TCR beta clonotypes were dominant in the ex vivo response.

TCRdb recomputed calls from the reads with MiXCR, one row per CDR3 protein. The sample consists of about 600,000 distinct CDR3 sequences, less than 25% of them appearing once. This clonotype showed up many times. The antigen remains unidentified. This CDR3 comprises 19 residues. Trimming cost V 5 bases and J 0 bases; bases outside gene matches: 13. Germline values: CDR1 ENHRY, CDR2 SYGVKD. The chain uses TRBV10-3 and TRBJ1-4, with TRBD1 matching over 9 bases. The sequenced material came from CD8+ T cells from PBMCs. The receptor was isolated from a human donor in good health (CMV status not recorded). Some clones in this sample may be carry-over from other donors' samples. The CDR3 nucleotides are TGTGCCATCAGTAACCCCGCGGGGACAGGGAGAGCAACTAATGAAAAACTGTTTTTT. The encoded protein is CAISNPAGTGRATNEKLFF.